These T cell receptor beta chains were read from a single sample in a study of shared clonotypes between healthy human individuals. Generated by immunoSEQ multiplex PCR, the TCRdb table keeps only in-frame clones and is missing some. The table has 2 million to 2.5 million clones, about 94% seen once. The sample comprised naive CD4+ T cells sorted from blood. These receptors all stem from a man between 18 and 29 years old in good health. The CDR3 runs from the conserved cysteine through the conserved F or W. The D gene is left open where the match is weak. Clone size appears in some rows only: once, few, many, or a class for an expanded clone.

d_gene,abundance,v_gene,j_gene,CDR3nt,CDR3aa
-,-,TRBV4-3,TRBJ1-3,TGCGCCAGCAGCCAAGAGACAGAAAACACCATATATTTT,CASSQETENTIYF
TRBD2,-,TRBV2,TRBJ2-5,TGTGCCAGCAGTGAAGGTTTGCTAGCGGGATCGTACCAAGAGACCCAGTACTTC,CASSEGLLAGSYQETQYF
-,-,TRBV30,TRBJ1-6,TGTGCCTGGAGTCACGGGGACCATAATTCACCCCTCCACTTT,CAWSHGDHNSPLHF
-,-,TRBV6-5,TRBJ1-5,TGTGCCAACTGGGACCTTCAGCCCCAGCATTTT,CANWDLQPQHF
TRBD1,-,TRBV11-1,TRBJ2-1,TGTGCCAGCAGCCTCAGGACAGGGGCGGATGAGCAGTTCTTC,CASSLRTGADEQFF
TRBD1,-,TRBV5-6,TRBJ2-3,TGTGCCAGCAGCTTGGCCAGCGACAGGGGCAATACGCAGTATTTT,CASSLASDRGNTQYF
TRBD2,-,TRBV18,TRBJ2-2,TGTGCCAGCTCACCGAGCGGCGGGAGCCTTTTGACCGGGGAGCTGTTTTTT,CASSPSGGSLLTGELFF
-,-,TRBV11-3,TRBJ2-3,TGTGCCAGCAGTTTAGACTACAGCACAGATACGCAGTATTTT,CASSLDYSTDTQYF
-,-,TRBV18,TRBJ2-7,TGTGCCAGCTCACCTGATTGGGGGGGCGACGAGCAGTACTTC,CASSPDWGGDEQYF
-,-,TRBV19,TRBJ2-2,TGTGCCACGGGGGCCAGGAACACCGGGGAGCTGTTTTTT,CATGARNTGELFF
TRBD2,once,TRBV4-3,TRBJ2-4,TGCGCCAGCAGCCAAGGGGGGTCGGGAGGTCAGGACATTCAGTACTTC,CASSQGGSGGQDIQYF
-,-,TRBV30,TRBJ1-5,TGTGCCTGGAGTGTTTCAATCAATCAGCCCCAGCATTTT,CAWSVSINQPQHF
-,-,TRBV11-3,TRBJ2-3,TGTGCCAGCAGCTTAGGGGCAGAGTTCACAGATACGCAGTATTTT,CASSLGAEFTDTQYF
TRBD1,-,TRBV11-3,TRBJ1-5,TGTGCCAGCAGCCCGTCTCACAGGGGTAATCAGCCCCAGCATTTT,CASSPSHRGNQPQHF
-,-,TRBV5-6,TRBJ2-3,TGTGCCAGCCGAAACTGGGGAGGAGGCACAGATACGCAGTATTTT,CASRNWGGGTDTQYF
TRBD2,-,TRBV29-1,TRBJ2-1,TGCAGCGTTGAAGATCTTGGGCGGGGGTTATACAATGAGCAGTTCTTC,CSVEDLGRGLYNEQFF
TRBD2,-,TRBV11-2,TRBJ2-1,TGTGCCAGCTCCGGGGGGGACCTCGAGTTCTTC,CASSGGDLEFF
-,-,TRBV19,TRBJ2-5,TGTGCCAGTAGTAAGCAGATCAGGGAGACCCAGTACTTC,CASSKQIRETQYF
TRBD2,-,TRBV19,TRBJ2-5,TGTGCCAGTAGTATTCACGGGGGGAGGTTGGGAGAGACCCAGTACTTC,CASSIHGGRLGETQYF
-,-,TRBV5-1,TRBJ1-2,TGCGCCAGCAGTTTAGATGGCCTTTTAGCAGCCGGCACCTTC,CASSLDGLLAAGTF
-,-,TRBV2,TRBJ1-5,TGTGCCAGCAGTGGGGAGGGCGATAGCAATCAGCCCCAGCATTTT,CASSGEGDSNQPQHF
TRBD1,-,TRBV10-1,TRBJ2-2,TGCGCCATTGACAGGGGATTTGTTTCCGGGGAGCTGTTTTTT,CAIDRGFVSGELFF
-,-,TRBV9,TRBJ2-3,TGTGCCAGCAGCGTATTGACAGATACGCAGTATTTT,CASSVLTDTQYF
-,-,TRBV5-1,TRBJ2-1,TGCGCCAGCACCAAATCTGGACCCTACAATGAGCAGTTCTTC,CASTKSGPYNEQFF
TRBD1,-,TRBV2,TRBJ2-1,TGTGCCAGCAGACAGGGGGCTGAGCAGTTCTTC,CASRQGAEQFF
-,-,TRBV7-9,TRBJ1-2,TGTGCCAGCAGCTTAGGAGGACAGACAAATGGCTACACCTTC,CASSLGGQTNGYTF
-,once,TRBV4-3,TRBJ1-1,TGCGCCAGCAGCCGGACCGTGGACGCGAACACTGAAGCTTTCTTT,CASSRTVDANTEAFF
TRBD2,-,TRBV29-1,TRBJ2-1,TGCAGCGCGGTACTAGCGGGGGGCTCCTACAATGAGCAGTTCTTC,CSAVLAGGSYNEQFF
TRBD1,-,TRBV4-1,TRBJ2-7,TGCGCCAGCAGCCAATCCTACTACCGGGACAGGGGTCCTCGTGCCTCCTACGAGCAGTACTTC,CASSQSYYRDRGPRASYEQYF
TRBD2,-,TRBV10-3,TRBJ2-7,TGTGCCATCAGTGAGTCGTGGACTAGCGCCTACGAGCAGTACTTC,CAISESWTSAYEQYF
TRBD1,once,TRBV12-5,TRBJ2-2,TGTGCTAGTGGTTTGCCACGGACAGGGCCGAACACCGGGGAGCTGTTTTTT,CASGLPRTGPNTGELFF
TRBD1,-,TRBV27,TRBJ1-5,TGTGCCAGCAGTTTAGGGACAGGGGGCGCCTTGAGCAATCAGCCCCAGCATTTT,CASSLGTGGALSNQPQHF
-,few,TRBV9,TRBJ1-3,TGTGCCAGCAGCGGCCTCACGTACCTCTCTGGAAACACCATATATTTT,CASSGLTYLSGNTIYF
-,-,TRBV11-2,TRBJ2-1,TGTGCCAGCAGCTTAGGCCAGGGACTCTACAATGAGCAGTTCTTC,CASSLGQGLYNEQFF
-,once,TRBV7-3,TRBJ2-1,TGTGCCAGCAGCTTCGGGACAAACCTCAATGAGCAGTTCTTC,CASSFGTNLNEQFF
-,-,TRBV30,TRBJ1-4,TGTGCCTGGAGTGGATTAAGGGGGGAACTGTTTTTT,CAWSGLRGELFF